What follows describes a single TCR beta chain. What it recognizes is unknown. The sample belongs to a study of cytomegalovirus exposure and HLA in healthy donors. Study-wide background: Within an early data release were about 80 million unique TCRs drawn from HLA-typed donors. Overall study results and limits: Within an earlier analysis, most TCR beta V segments proved productive either about 87% or about 30% of the time. HLA allele associations emerged for some 16,000 TCR beta sequences in a later analysis, at 0.05 false discovery rate.

The germline gives CDR1 SGHTS, CDR2 YDEGEE. The CDR3 runs to 15 residues. The V and J ends lost 4 bases and 2 bases respectively, with 14 bases between them. Every donor was a healthy person donating bone marrow. The PCR made use of 60 Vbeta and 13 Jbeta primers. Sequencing used immunoSEQ multiplex PCR; TCRdb keeps in-frame clones, though not all of them. Among around 200,000 clones listed, 62% were seen once. This receptor was obtained from a man aged 40-49 years in good health and CMV-seronegative. J is TRBJ2-3 and V is TRBV5-8; D possibly corresponds to TRBD2 (7 bases). Source material: PBMCs. CDR3 sequence (DNA): TGTGCCAGCAGCCGGAAGGGGGGGGACACAGATACGCAGTATTTT. This translates into CASSRKGGDTDTQYF.